The clone carrying this TCR beta chain was observed a single time. The data are from a study of blood T cell repertoires in COVID-19. As for the study in general: Both acute and convalescent COVID-19 samples were obtained from the United States, Italy and Spain. From T cells, B-cell-depleted T cells, or PBMCs came the material, which was cDNA or gDNA.

Per the original data handling: The authors estimated nucleated cell counts from reference gene primer amplification. The protocol was immunoSEQ multiplex PCR, while the TCRdb copy is restricted to in-frame clones and leaves out a portion. Clone size and the V and J calls come from that table; the DNA yielded D and trimming. The sample contains roughly 200,000 clones, 88% of which appear only once. Sequencing input: peripheral blood. This sequence was found in a man aged 35-49 years with active or convalescent COVID-19.

The CDR3 reads CASSSNSGHSYEQYF. The DNA for the CDR3 is TGTGCCAGCAGTTCGAATAGCGGACACTCCTACGAGCAGTACTTC. This chain links TRBV28 with TRBJ2-7; D perhaps matches TRBD2 (6 bases). Germline loops: CDR1 MDHEN, CDR2 SYDVKM. The CDR3 loop spans 15 amino acids. Trimming took 4 bases from V and 0 from J, leaving 13 bases between them.